What follows are 26 T cell receptor beta chains derived from one specimen sequenced in a study of blood T cell repertoires in COVID-19. Profiling relied on immunoSEQ multiplex PCR, and the TCRdb table lists in-frame clones only, not all of them. Of under 450,000 clones listed, roughly 84% are singletons. The sample was PBMCs or T cells enriched from blood (not recorded which). These receptors were taken from a woman aged 30 to 39 who had recovered from COVID-19.

Of note for this clone: Different DNA sequences within this sample yield the same CDR3. The chain carries TRBV4-1 and TRBJ2-2, with D unresolved. V was trimmed by 1 base and J by 8 bases, leaving 2 bases between them. The CDR3 spans 11 residues. Germline V gene data show CDR1 as MGHRA and CDR2 as YSYEKL. CDR3 DNA sequence: TGCGCCAGCAGCCAAGCTGGGGAGCTGTTTTTT. Translated: CASSQAGELFF.

V is TRBV2 and J is TRBJ2-7; 10 bases agree with TRBD2. J was trimmed by 0 bases and V by 5 bases; bases with no gene match: 4. Germline CDR1 is SNHLY and CDR2 is FYNNEI. CDR3 length: 15 residues. CDR3 protein: CASSTSGAFSYEQYF. CDR3 coding DNA: TGTGCCAGCAGTACTAGCGGGGCGTTCTCCTACGAGCAGTACTTC.

The gene calls are TRBV28 and TRBJ2-7, with 9 bases fitting TRBD2. The CDR3 runs 15 residues. The germline CDR1 and CDR2 sequences are MDHEN and SYDVKM. The V and J ends lost 6 bases and 2 bases, in that order; junction bases with no gene match: 8. The CDR3 protein is CASSILAGLPYEQYF. The CDR3 coding sequence is TGTGCCAGCAGCATCCTAGCGGGACTACCCTACGAGCAGTACTTC.

The V call is TRBV29-1, the J call TRBJ1-3, with 9 positions matching TRBD1. V was pared by 0 bases and J by 4 bases, with 4 bases of the junction left unmatched. Looked up from germline, CDR1 is SQVTM and CDR2 is ANQGSEA. The CDR3 runs 15 residues. The DNA for the CDR3 is TGCAGCGTTGAAGAACAGGGGGCGAACGGAAACACCATATATTTT. It codes for CSVEEQGANGNTIYF.

The chain joins TRBV5-4 to TRBJ1-2; D perhaps matches TRBD1 (5 bases). CDR1 and CDR2 (germline): SGHNT, YYREEE (reference sequence). V was pared by 1 base and J by 5 bases, with 18 bases between. The CDR3 totals 16 residues. Written as DNA, the CDR3 is TGTGCCAGCAGCTTGTCCCCCCGCGGCCAGGGATATGGCTACACCTTC. It encodes CASSLSPRGQGYGYTF. Looking up the rest from reference TRBV5-4 and TRBJ1-2 gives the full variable domain: ETGVTQSPTHLIKTRGQQVTLRCSSQSGHNTVSWYQQALGQGPQFIFQYYREEENGRGNFPPRFSGLQFPNYSSELNVNALELDDSALYLCASSLSPRGQGYGYTFGSGTRLTVV.

This rearrangement joins TRBV25-1 to TRBJ2-7; D may be TRBD1 (5 bases). The germline gives CDR1 MGHDK, CDR2 SYGVNS. Trimming shortened V by 3 bases and J by 3 bases, and 12 bases separated the two germline ends. The length of the CDR3 is 14 residues. CDR3 in DNA: TGTGCCAGCAGTGATCAGGGAAAGTTCTACGAGCAGTACTTC. This encodes CASSDQGKFYEQYF.

The table lists this clone with a count of one. This sequence joins TRBV5-1 and TRBJ2-3; D gene ambiguous. In germline, CDR1 is SGHRS, CDR2 YFSETQ. The ends were cut back, 2 bases at V and 4 bases at J, with 8 bases in the middle. CDR3 length: 13 residues. The CDR3 DNA sequence: TGCGCCAGCAGCTTCCTAGAGCCAGATACGCAGTATTTT. This sequence encodes CASSFLEPDTQYF.

The V call is TRBV9, the J call TRBJ2-2; a weak D match, TRBD1 (6 bases). CDR3 size: 14 residues. The V end lost 4 bases, the J end lost 5 bases, and 12 bases lay between the germline ends. Germline V CDR1 and CDR2: SGDLS, YYNGEE. CDR3 nucleotides: TGTGCCAGCAGCCCCAGGGGCGGGACCGGGGAGCTGTTTTTT. It yields the protein CASSPRGGTGELFF.

This clone was counted only a few times. The CDR3 here is CASSPRGMSYNEQFF. CDR3 DNA sequence: TGTGCCAGCAGCCCAAGGGGGATGTCCTACAATGAGCAGTTCTTC. The chain recombines TRBV9 with TRBJ2-1; maybe TRBD1 (6 bases). The CDR3 runs to 15 residues. Germline CDR1 reads SGDLS; CDR2 reads YYNGEE. V lost 4 bases to trimming and J lost 1 base, with 12 bases between them. Variable domain in full (rest from reference TRBV9 and TRBJ2-1): DSGVTQTPKHLITATGQRVTLRCSPRSGDLSVYWYQQSLDQGLQFLIQYYNGEERAKGNILERFSAQQFPDLHSELNLSSLELGDSALYFCASSPRGMSYNEQFFGPGTRLTVL.

This clone has a count of ten or more. V is TRBV2 and J is TRBJ1-3; D gene ambiguous. V was cut by 3 bases and J by 1 base, with 7 bases left in between. Germline V gives CDR1 SNHLY, CDR2 FYNNEI. CDR3 length equals 14 residues. The CDR3 DNA sequence: TGTGCCAGCAGTGAGCCCGGTTCTGGAAACACCATATATTTT. Its translation is CASSEPGSGNTIYF.

The chain links TRBV7-3 to TRBJ1-1, with D possibly being TRBD1 (6 bases). The CDR3 runs 13 residues. Trimming stripped 5 bases from V and 4 bases from J, with 11 bases between. Per germline, CDR1 SGHTA and CDR2 FQGTGA. CDR3 residues: CASSAAGATEAFF. DNA of the CDR3: TGTGCCAGCAGCGCAGCGGGGGCCACTGAAGCTTTCTTT.

As DNA, the CDR3 is TGTGCCAGCAGCTTCCACCGGGATACGCAGTATTTT. Encoded protein: CASSFHRDTQYF. The chain is built from TRBV7-2 and TRBJ2-3; D is unresolved. The CDR3 consists of 12 residues. V was pared by 3 bases and J by 6 bases, with 7 bases between. From germline, CDR1 is SGHTA and CDR2 FQGNSA. Combining the CDR3 with reference TRBV7-2 and TRBJ2-3 gives the whole variable domain GAGVSQSPSNKVTEKGKDVELRCDPISGHTALYWYRQSLGQGLEFLIYFQGNSAPDKSGLPSDRFSAERTGGSVSTLTIQRTQQEDSAVYLCASSFHRDTQYFGPGTRLTVL.

V usage is TRBV13 and J usage is TRBJ2-7; D remains unclear. Trimming took off 5 bases at V and 4 bases at J, with 12 bases between the two ends. The CDR3 length is 13 residues. In germline, CDR1 is PRHDT, CDR2 FYEKMQ (reference sequence). CDR3 DNA: TGTGCCAGCAGCCCTTCCTCCCTTTACGAGCAGTACTTC. Translated, it gives CASSPSSLYEQYF.

This clone came up once. The gene calls are TRBV18 and TRBJ1-1; no clear D. Trimming removed 0 bases from V and 11 bases from J, with 22 bases in between. The CDR3 runs 16 residues. In germline, CDR1 is KGHSH, CDR2 LQKENI. The CDR3, as DNA: TGTGCCAGCTCACCACCGAGCAGGCTCCCTGCCGGAGGGGCTTTCTTT. This translates into CASSPPSRLPAGGAFF.

V gene TRBV2 combines with J gene TRBJ1-1; a weak D match, TRBD1 (6 bases). V was pared by 3 bases and J by 4 bases, with 15 bases between. The CDR3 spans 15 residues. Germline V lookup: CDR1 SNHLY, CDR2 FYNNEI. The CDR3: CASSDDSGASTEAFF. In DNA form, the CDR3 reads TGTGCCAGCAGTGACGACTCAGGGGCAAGCACTGAAGCTTTCTTT.

The chain's CDR3 is CASSTLSSYNSPLHF. The CDR3 bases are TGTGCCAGCAGTACCCTTAGCTCCTATAATTCACCCCTCCACTTT. This sequence joins TRBV27 and TRBJ1-6; unclear D gene. In germline, CDR1 is MNHEY, CDR2 SMNVEV (reference sequence). V lost 5 bases and J 0 bases, leaving 8 bases between the germline ends. The CDR3 extends over 15 amino acids.

DNA of the CDR3: TGTGCCAGCAGTTTAAGGCTAGCGGTCTACAATGAGCAGTTCTTC. Amino acids: CASSLRLAVYNEQFF. The chain couples TRBV28 to TRBJ2-1, with 7 bases identical to TRBD2. Germline V gene sequence: CDR1 MDHEN, CDR2 SYDVKM. The CDR3 totals 15 residues. With V trimmed by 2 bases and J by 3 bases, 4 bases remained unmatched.

This chain links TRBV14 with TRBJ2-2; tentatively, D is TRBD1 (6 bases). Germline lookup yields CDR1 SGHDN and CDR2 FVKESK. The V end lost 2 bases, the J end lost 5 bases, and 9 bases lay between the germline ends. This CDR3 is 14 amino acids long. The CDR3, as DNA: TGTGCCAGCAGCCAAACAGGGTGGACCGGGGAGCTGTTTTTT. It encodes CASSQTGWTGELFF.

This chain connects TRBV5-1 to TRBJ1-1; D may be TRBD1 (5 bases). Trimming removed 4 bases from V and 3 bases from J, with 13 bases in between. CDR3 size: 14 residues. Germline V gene lookup returns CDR1 SGHRS and CDR2 YFSETQ. This chain's CDR3 is CASSESSTDTEAFF. The CDR3 DNA reads as TGCGCCAGCAGCGAATCCTCGACAGACACTGAAGCTTTCTTT.

This clone was detected once. The chain carries TRBV5-6 and TRBJ1-2, with D tentatively TRBD1 (6 bases). Germline lookup yields CDR1 SGHDT and CDR2 YYEEEE. The CDR3 has 16 amino acids. Trimming took off 4 bases at V and 5 bases at J, with 21 bases between the two ends. CDR3 sequence (DNA): TGTGCCAGCAGCCGATCTTTTGGGGGCCCGACGTATGGCTACACCTTC. This sequence encodes CASSRSFGGPTYGYTF.

This chain uses TRBV19 with TRBJ1-2, with 8 bases that match TRBD1. Losses at the gene ends were 3 bases for V and 5 bases for J; bases not matched to a gene: 8. CDR1 and CDR2 from the germline V gene are LNHDA and SQIVND (reference sequence). The CDR3 runs 15 residues. DNA for the CDR3: TGTGCCAGTAGTATTGGGCAGGGGGCCATATATGGCTACACCTTC. This encodes CASSIGQGAIYGYTF.

The chain carries TRBV7-3 and TRBJ2-6; maybe TRBD1 (5 bases). Between the trimmed V and J ends, which lost 5 bases and 0 bases, there was a span of 5 bases. Germline values: CDR1 SGHTA, CDR2 FQGTGA. This CDR3 is built from 14 residues. The CDR3 DNA reads as TGTGCCAGCAGCACAGGCTCTGGGGCCAACGTCCTGACTTTC. It encodes CASSTGSGANVLTF.

V usage is TRBV15 and J usage is TRBJ1-1; D is ambiguous. The CDR3 totals 14 residues. CDR1 is LNHNV and CDR2 is YYDKDF in the germline V gene (reference sequence). Trimming left V 0 bases short and J 2 bases short, with 7 bases between. CDR3 nucleotides: TGTGCCACCAGCAGAGATCTCAGAAACACTGAAGCTTTCTTT. It specifies CATSRDLRNTEAFF. The full variable domain, completed using reference TRBV15 and TRBJ1-1, is DAMVIQNPRYQVTQFGKPVTLSCSQTLNHNVMYWYQQKSSQAPKLLFHYYDKDFNNEADTPDNFQSRRPNTSFCFLDIRSPGLGDTAMYLCATSRDLRNTEAFFGQGTRLTVV.

V and J are TRBV15 and TRBJ1-5, with a weak D call TRBD1 (5 bases). This CDR3 spans 15 amino acids. Deletions cut 7 bases from V and 4 bases from J, with 17 bases between. Germline CDR1 is LNHNV and CDR2 is YYDKDF (reference sequence). The CDR3 sequence: CATTSDGTSNQPQHF. In DNA, the CDR3 is TGTGCCACCACCTCAGACGGGACTTCAAATCAGCCCCAGCATTTT.

The chain is built from TRBV2 and TRBJ1-1, with D perhaps matching TRBD1 (5 bases). Germline CDR1 reads SNHLY; CDR2 reads FYNNEI. V was clipped by 7 bases and J by 7 bases, with 19 bases between them. The CDR3 sequence is 14 residues long. Here the CDR3 reads CASKYVAGMDEAFF. The CDR3 DNA reads TGTGCCAGCAAGTATGTGGCAGGGATGGATGAAGCTTTCTTT.

V and J are TRBV5-1 and TRBJ2-7, with TRBD1 matching 7 bases. Germline CDR1 and CDR2: SGHRS and YFSETQ. Trimming removed 0 bases from V and 5 bases from J; junction bases left unmatched: 5. The CDR3 is 14 residues long. The CDR3 nucleotides are TGCGCCAGCAGCTTGGTAGAGGGGGCTGACGAGCAGTACTTC. Residues: CASSLVEGADEQYF.